What follows describes a single T cell receptor beta chain. The antigen remains unidentified. Relapses following autologous stem cell transplantation were seen in all patients, with brentuximab vedotin exposure varying. Trimming removed 5 bases from V and 7 bases from J, with 15 bases in between. CDR1 LNHDA and CDR2 SQIVND come from the germline V gene (reference sequence). This CDR3 contains 14 residues. This entry is derived from a study of PD-1 blockade in classical Hodgkin lymphoma. The study, taken as a whole, reports: Baseline TCR diversity was reportedly lower in newly diagnosed patients than healthy donors.

Libraries were prepared by immunoSEQ multiplex PCR; TCRdb keeps only in-frame clonotypes and omits some of them. The sample yields some 96,000 clones, 65% to 85% seen once. Specimen: peripheral blood mononuclear cells (PBMCs), collected at baseline. The chain employs TRBV19 and TRBJ2-1; the D gene is possibly TRBD1 (7 bases). This TCR derives from a human donor with classical Hodgkin lymphoma. CDR3: CASSRGQGGNEQFF. The DNA of the CDR3 is TGTGCCAGTAGTCGGGGGCAGGGGGGTAATGAGCAGTTCTTC.